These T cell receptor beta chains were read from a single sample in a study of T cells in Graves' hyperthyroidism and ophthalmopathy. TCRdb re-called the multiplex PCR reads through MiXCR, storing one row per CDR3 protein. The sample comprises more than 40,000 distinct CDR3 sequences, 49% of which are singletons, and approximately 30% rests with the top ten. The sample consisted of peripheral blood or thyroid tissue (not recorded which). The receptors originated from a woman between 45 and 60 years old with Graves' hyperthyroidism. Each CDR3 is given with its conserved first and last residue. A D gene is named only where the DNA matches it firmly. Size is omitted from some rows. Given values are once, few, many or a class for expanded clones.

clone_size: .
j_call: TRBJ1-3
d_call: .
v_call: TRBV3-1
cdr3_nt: TGTGCCAGCAGCCTCAGGAGCTCTGGAAACACCATATATTTT
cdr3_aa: CASSLRSSGNTIYF

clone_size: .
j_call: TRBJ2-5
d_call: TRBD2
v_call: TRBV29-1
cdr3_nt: TGCAGCGTTGATGGGGGGGGGACCCAGTACTTC
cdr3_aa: CSVDGGGTQYF

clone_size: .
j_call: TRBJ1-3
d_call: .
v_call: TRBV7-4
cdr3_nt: TGTGCCAGCAGCGTAGCCCCCCGGGGAGGTGGGGAGACCATATATTTT
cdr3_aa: CASSVAPRGGGETIYF

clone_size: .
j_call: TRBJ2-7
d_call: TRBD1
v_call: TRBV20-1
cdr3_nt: TGCAGTGCTAGACCGGTGGACAGGGTACGATCCTACGAGCAGTACTTC
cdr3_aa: CSARPVDRVRSYEQYF

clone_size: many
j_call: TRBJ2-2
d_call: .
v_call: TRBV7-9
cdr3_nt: TGTGCCAGCAGCCAAAGGGAATTCCACGGGGAGCTGTTTTTT
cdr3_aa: CASSQREFHGELFF

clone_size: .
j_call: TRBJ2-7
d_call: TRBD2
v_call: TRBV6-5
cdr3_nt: TGTGCCAGCAGTTACAAAGGGACTAGCAACAACGAGCAGTACTTC
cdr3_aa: CASSYKGTSNNEQYF

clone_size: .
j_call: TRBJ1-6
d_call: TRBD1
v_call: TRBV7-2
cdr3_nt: TGTGCCAGTAGCTTCACCGGGACAGGAGATTCACCCCTCCACTTT
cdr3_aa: CASSFTGTGDSPLHF

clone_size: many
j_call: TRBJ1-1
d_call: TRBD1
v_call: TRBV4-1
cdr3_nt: TGCGCCAGCAGCCCGACCTTGGGACAGCGATACACTGAAGCTTTCTTT
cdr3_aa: CASSPTLGQRYTEAFF

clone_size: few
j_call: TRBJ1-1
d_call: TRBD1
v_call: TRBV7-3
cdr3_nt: TGTGCCAGCAGTTTCGGGGACAGACCGAGGACTGAAGCTTTCTTT
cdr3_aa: CASSFGDRPRTEAFF

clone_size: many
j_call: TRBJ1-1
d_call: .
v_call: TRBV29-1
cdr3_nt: TGCAGCGTTGAAGGGCCAGGCCGCTTGAACACTGAAGCTTTCTTT
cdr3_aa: CSVEGPGRLNTEAFF

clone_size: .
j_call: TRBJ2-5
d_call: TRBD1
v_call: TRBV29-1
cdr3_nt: TGCAGCGTTGAAGGGGGGACAGGGGTCCAAGAGACCCAGTACTTC
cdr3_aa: CSVEGGTGVQETQYF

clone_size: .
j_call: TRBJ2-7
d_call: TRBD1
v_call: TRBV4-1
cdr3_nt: TGCGCCAGCAGCCAAGACCAACAGGGGCCCTACGAGCAGTACTTC
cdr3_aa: CASSQDQQGPYEQYF

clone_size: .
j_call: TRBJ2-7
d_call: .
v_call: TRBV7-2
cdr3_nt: TGTGCCAGCAGCTTTTCAGGGGGAGGCGAGCAGTACTTC
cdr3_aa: CASSFSGGGEQYF

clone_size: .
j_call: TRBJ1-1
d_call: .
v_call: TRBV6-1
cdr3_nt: TGTGCCAGCAGTGAAACGATTCCGGGACTAGTGGTCTTT
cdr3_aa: CASSETIPGLVVF

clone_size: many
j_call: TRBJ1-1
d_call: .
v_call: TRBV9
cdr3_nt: TGTGCCAGCAGCGTAGTACCGGGTCATGAAGCTTTCTTT
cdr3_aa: CASSVVPGHEAFF

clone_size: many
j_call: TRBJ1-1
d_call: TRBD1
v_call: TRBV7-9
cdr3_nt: TGTGCCAGCAGCTGGACAGGGGATAATGAAGCTTTCTTT
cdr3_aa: CASSWTGDNEAFF

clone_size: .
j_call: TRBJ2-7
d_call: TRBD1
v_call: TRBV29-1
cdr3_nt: TGCAGCGTTGGGGGGACAGGGGGCTTTAGGGAGCAGTACTTC
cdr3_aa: CSVGGTGGFREQYF

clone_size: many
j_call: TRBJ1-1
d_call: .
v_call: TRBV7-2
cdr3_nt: TGTGCCAGCAGCTTAGGAGGAAGTTTGAGGGGCCTGAGTGAAGCTTTCTTT
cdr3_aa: CASSLGGSLRGLSEAFF

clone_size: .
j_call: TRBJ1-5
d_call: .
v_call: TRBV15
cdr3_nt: TGTGCCACCAGCCCCCGAGGGGGGCGCGATCAGCCCCAGCATTTT
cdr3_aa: CATSPRGGRDQPQHF

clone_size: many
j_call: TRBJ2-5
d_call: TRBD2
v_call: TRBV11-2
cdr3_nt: TGTGCCAGCAGCTTAGAGCGGGAGCGCCAAGAGACCCAGTACTTC
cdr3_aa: CASSLERERQETQYF

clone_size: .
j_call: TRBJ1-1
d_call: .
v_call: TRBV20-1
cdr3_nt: TGCAGTGCTACGACGAACACTGAAGCTTTCTTT
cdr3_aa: CSATTNTEAFF

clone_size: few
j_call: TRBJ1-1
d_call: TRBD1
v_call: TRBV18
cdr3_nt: TGTGCCAGCTCACCGGGGACAGTGGGAGCTTTCTTT
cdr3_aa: CASSPGTVGAFF

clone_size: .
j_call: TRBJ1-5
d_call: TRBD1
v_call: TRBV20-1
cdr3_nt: TGCAGTGCTAGGGTGGACAGGGGGATGGGGGAGACCCAGCATTTT
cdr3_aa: CSARVDRGMGETQHF

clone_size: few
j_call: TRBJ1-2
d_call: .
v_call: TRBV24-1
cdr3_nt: TGTGCCACCAGTGCCCGGGGGAACTATGGCTACACCTTC
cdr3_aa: CATSARGNYGYTF

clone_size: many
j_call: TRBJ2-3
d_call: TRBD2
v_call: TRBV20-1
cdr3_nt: TGCAGTGCTAGAGAGGGGGGGAATCCCACAGATACGCAGTATTTT
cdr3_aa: CSAREGGNPTDTQYF

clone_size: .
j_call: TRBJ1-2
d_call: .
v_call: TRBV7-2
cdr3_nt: TGTGCCAGCAGCTTGCGTCAGGACTCCCATGGCTACACCTTC
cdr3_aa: CASSLRQDSHGYTF

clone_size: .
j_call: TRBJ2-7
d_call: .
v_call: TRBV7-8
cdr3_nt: TGTGCCAGCAGCCCGCGGGGCGGTGGGTACTTC
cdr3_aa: CASSPRGGGYF

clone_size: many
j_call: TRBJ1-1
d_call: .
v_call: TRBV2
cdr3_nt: TGTGCCAGCAGTCCCTCCGGGGGACACCTGAACACTGAAGCTTTCTTT
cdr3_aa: CASSPSGGHLNTEAFF

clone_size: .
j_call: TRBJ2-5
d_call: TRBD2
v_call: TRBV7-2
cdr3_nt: TGTGCCAGCAGCTTAGCCCCGGGGGGGGAGACCCAGTACTTC
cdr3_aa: CASSLAPGGETQYF

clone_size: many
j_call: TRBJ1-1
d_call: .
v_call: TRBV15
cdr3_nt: TGTGCCACCAGCGATTCGGGACTTTTTGACCAAGCTTTCTTT
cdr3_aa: CATSDSGLFDQAFF

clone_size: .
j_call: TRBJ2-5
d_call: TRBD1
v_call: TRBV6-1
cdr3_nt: TGTGCCAGCAGTTACGGACAGGGGGGCTATGGAGAGACCCAGTACTTC
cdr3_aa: CASSYGQGGYGETQYF

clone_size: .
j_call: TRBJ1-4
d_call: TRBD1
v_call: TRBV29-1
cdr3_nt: TGCAGCGTTGTGCCAGGGGGCCGTGAAAAACTGTTTTTT
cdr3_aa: CSVVPGGREKLFF

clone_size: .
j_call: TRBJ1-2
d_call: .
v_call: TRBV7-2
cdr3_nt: TGTGCCAGCAGGATAGGGGCAGCCTCAACTAACTATGGCTACACCTTC
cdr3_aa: CASRIGAASTNYGYTF

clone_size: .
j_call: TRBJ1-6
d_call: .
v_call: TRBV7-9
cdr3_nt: TGTGCCAGCAGCGGACCCCTACGGCCTGGGAAGAATTCACCCCTCCACTTT
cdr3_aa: CASSGPLRPGKNSPLHF

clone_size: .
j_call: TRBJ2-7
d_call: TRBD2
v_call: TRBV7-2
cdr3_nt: TGTGCCAGCAGCCCTAGCGGGGATTACGAGCAGTACTTC
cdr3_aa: CASSPSGDYEQYF

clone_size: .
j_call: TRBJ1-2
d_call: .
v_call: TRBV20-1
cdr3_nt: TGCAGTGCTAGAGATCGTGGGACACCTAACTATGGCTACACCTTC
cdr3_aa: CSARDRGTPNYGYTF

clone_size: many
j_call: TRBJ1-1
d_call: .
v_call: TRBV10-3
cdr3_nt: TGTGCCATCAGTGGGTCGAACAGGGCGATGAACACTGAAGCTTTCTTT
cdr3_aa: CAISGSNRAMNTEAFF

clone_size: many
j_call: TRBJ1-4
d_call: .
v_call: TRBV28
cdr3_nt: TGTGCCAGCAGGGATAACATAGGAAAAAATGAAAAACTGTTTTTT
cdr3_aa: CASRDNIGKNEKLFF

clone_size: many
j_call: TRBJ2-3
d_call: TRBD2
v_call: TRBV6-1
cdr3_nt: TGTGCCAGCAGACCCGGGACTAGCGGGAGGCCGGGAGATACGCAGTATTTT
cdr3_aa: CASRPGTSGRPGDTQYF

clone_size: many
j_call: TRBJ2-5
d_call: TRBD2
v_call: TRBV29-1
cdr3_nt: TGCAGCGTTGTAGGGTTAGCGGGAGACCTGGAGACCCAGTACTTC
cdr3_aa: CSVVGLAGDLETQYF

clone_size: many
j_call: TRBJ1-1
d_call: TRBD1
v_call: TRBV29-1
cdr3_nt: TGCAGCGTTGCGTGGCAGGGGGTGGGCACTGAAGCTTTCTTT
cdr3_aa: CSVAWQGVGTEAFF

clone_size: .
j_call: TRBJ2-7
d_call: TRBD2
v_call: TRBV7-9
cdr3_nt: TGTGCCAGCAGCTCATTAGCGGGAAATTACTCCTACGAGCAGTACTTC
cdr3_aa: CASSSLAGNYSYEQYF

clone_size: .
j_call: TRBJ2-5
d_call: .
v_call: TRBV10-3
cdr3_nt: TGTGCCATCAGGGCCGCAGGGGGAGGGCCGGAAGAGACCCAGTACTTC
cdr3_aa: CAIRAAGGGPEETQYF

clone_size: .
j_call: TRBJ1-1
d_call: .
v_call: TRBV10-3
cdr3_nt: TGTGCCGGGCGGGGGGCGCCGGGAAACACTGAAGCTTTCTTT
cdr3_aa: CAGRGAPGNTEAFF